Listed here are 3 T cell receptor beta chains from one sample, sequenced in a study of T cell responses to AZD1222 COVID-19 vaccine. Generated by immunoSEQ multiplex PCR, the TCRdb table keeps only in-frame clones and is missing some. The table shows about 140,000 clones, with under 95% occurring only once. The material was peripheral blood, obtained 28 days after the second AZD1222 dose. These receptors were collected from an adult who received the AZD1222 COVID-19 vaccine.

The V call is TRBV6-1, the J call TRBJ1-1; a possible D gene is TRBD1 (5 bases). The germline gives CDR1 MNHNS, CDR2 SASEGT. The V end was cut by 3 bases, the J end by 0 bases, with 8 bases between. This CDR3 is 14 amino acids long. The CDR3 DNA reads TGTGCCAGCAGTGATCAGGACATGAACACTGAAGCTTTCTTT. Translating gives CASSDQDMNTEAFF.

The J gene is TRBJ2-1, the V gene TRBV5-1; a possible D gene is TRBD2 (7 bases). CDR1 is SGHRS, CDR2 YFSETQ, per germline. The CDR3 runs 16 residues. Trimming took off 0 bases at V and 0 bases at J, with 10 bases between the two ends. CDR3 nucleotide sequence: TGCGCCAGCAGCTTGGGCGGGGGCAGCTCCTACAATGAGCAGTTCTTC. Translation gives CASSLGGGSSYNEQFF.

This chain joins TRBV7-9 and TRBJ1-3; 8 nucleotides align to TRBD1. There are 17 residues in the CDR3. V shed 5 bases and J 4 bases; nucleotides not matched to a gene: 13. From germline, CDR1 is SEHNR and CDR2 FQNEAQ (reference sequence). In DNA, the CDR3 is TGTGCCAGCAGCCCGACCCTGACAGGGGTGTCCGGAAACACCATATATTTT. Translating gives CASSPTLTGVSGNTIYF.